These T cell receptor beta chains were read from a single sample in a study of blood T cell repertoires in COVID-19. TCRdb's table, derived via immunoSEQ multiplex PCR, lists solely in-frame clones and lacks some. The sample has some 130,000 clones, roughly three quarters seen once. The sequencing input was peripheral blood. These receptors were obtained from a man older than 75 with acute or convalescent COVID-19. The CDR3 runs from the conserved cysteine through the conserved F or W. A D gene is named only where the DNA matches it firmly. Expanded clones are given a class, and other clones once, few, many or no size at all.

v_call	d_call	j_call	clone_size	cdr3_aa	cdr3_nt
TRBV5-1	TRBD2	TRBJ2-1	-	CASSPGGLADLYNEQFF	TGCGCCAGCAGCCCGGGGGGACTAGCTGACCTCTACAATGAGCAGTTCTTC
TRBV6-5	TRBD1	TRBJ1-3	-	CASSTGTGLGNTIYF	TGTGCCAGCAGCACCGGGACAGGGCTTGGAAACACCATATATTTT
TRBV3-1/TRBV3-2	-	TRBJ2-2	-	CASSQASVGGELFF	TGTGCCAGCAGCCAAGCTAGCGTGGGCGGGGAGCTGTTTTTT
TRBV7-9	TRBD1	TRBJ2-1	-	CASSDRVYEQFF	TGTGCCAGCAGCGACAGGGTTTATGAGCAGTTCTTC
TRBV2	-	TRBJ1-1	-	CASQFTEAFF	TGTGCCAGCCAGTTCACTGAAGCTTTCTTT
TRBV10-1	TRBD1	TRBJ1-5	-	CASRYHRGLRGPQHF	TGCGCCAGCAGATACCACAGGGGGCTGCGGGGTCCCCAGCATTTT
TRBV29-1	TRBD1	TRBJ1-2	once	CSVADTGGPLYGYTF	TGCAGCGTTGCAGACACAGGGGGCCCACTCTATGGCTACACCTTC
TRBV7-6	TRBD1	TRBJ1-6	-	CASSLVASGQGSSPLHF	TGTGCCAGCAGCTTAGTTGCAAGCGGACAGGGAAGTTCACCCCTCCACTTT
TRBV5-1	-	TRBJ1-6	-	CASSLAGDNSPLHF	TGCGCCAGCAGCTTGGCCGGGGATAATTCACCCCTCCACTTT
TRBV5-8	-	TRBJ1-2	-	CASSSQGTYGYTF	TGTGCCAGCAGCAGTCAGGGAACCTATGGCTACACCTTC
TRBV12-5	TRBD2	TRBJ2-5	-	CASGLAIAGVGETQYF	TGTGCTAGTGGTTTGGCTATAGCGGGGGTTGGGGAGACCCAGTACTTC
TRBV4-2	TRBD1	TRBJ1-3	-	CASSRQGDSGNTIYF	TGTGCCAGCAGCCGACAGGGGGATTCTGGAAACACCATATATTTT
TRBV27	TRBD1	TRBJ2-1	few	CASSSLPTGAHNEQFF	TGTGCCAGCAGTTCCCTACCGACAGGGGCCCACAATGAGCAGTTCTTC
TRBV2	TRBD1	TRBJ1-1	once	CASRDRGQNTEAFF	TGTGCCAGCAGAGACAGGGGCCAAAACACTGAAGCTTTCTTT
TRBV4-1	TRBD2	TRBJ2-5	-	CASSQTRGGMAQYF	TGCGCCAGCAGCCAAACGCGGGGGGGCATGGCCCAGTACTTC
TRBV5-1	TRBD2	TRBJ2-5	few	CASSLDERGQETQYF	TGCGCCAGCAGCTTGGATGAGCGGGGGCAAGAGACCCAGTACTTC
TRBV19	TRBD1	TRBJ1-1	-	CASSSPGQGRTEAFF	TGTGCCAGTAGTTCCCCGGGACAGGGTAGGACTGAAGCTTTCTTT
TRBV5-6	TRBD1	TRBJ1-2	-	CASSPGQGQTYGYTF	TGTGCCAGCAGCCCGGGACAGGGGCAGACCTATGGCTACACCTTC
TRBV9	TRBD1	TRBJ2-3	-	CASSVRSVGTGRTDTQYF	TGTGCCAGCAGCGTAAGGTCGGTGGGGACAGGGAGAACAGATACGCAGTATTTT
TRBV6-5	-	TRBJ2-7	-	CASSAGDSYEQYF	TGTGCCAGTTCGGCCGGGGACTCCTACGAGCAGTACTTC
TRBV5-5	TRBD1	TRBJ1-3	-	CASSVGQELSGNTIYF	TGTGCCAGCAGCGTCGGACAGGAATTGTCGGGAAACACCATATATTTT
TRBV19	-	TRBJ1-5	-	CASQRMGWPQHF	TGTGCCAGCCAGCGGATGGGGTGGCCCCAGCATTTT
TRBV10-3	-	TRBJ1-3	-	CATVTSSGNTIYF	TGTGCCACAGTCACAAGCTCTGGAAACACCATATATTTT
TRBV7-2	TRBD1	TRBJ1-6	-	CASSQGQYNSPLHF	TGTGCCAGCAGCCAGGGACAGTATAATTCACCCCTCCACTTT